This T cell receptor beta chain came from a study of OX40 agonist ivuxolimab in advanced cancers. Using immunoSEQ multiplex PCR, the repertoire was profiled, and TCRdb retains in-frame clones only, with some absent. The sample consists of about 82,000 clones, around 88% of them appearing once. Trimming took 0 bases from V and 5 from J; bases not matched to a gene: 8. The CDR3 sequence is 16 residues long. In germline, CDR1 is SGDLS, CDR2 YYNGEE. This chain connects TRBV9 to TRBJ2-5; 9 positions agree with TRBD2. This TCR was sampled from an adult with an advanced solid tumor such as melanoma, head and neck, liver or kidney cancer. The specimen comprised CD4+ or CD8+ T cells sorted from blood, sampled in a trial of the OX40 agonist ivuxolimab. Here the CDR3 DNA reads TGTGCCAGCAGCGTAGCTCGGGGTAGCGGGAGTGAGACCCAGTACTTC. Protein sequence: CASSVARGSGSETQYF.